This record covers a single TCR beta chain. The CDR3 is 14 amino acids. V shed 7 bases and J 3 bases; nucleotides not matched to a gene: 6. From germline, CDR1 is MDHEN and CDR2 SYDVKM. The data stem from a study of blood T cell repertoires in COVID-19. The participants were between roughly 18 and 100 years old and came from roughly 24 US areas. Assignments of participants to cohorts depended upon their own reported clinical history. Per the study methods: Reference gene primer amplification yielded estimated nucleated cell counts. Clones were read by immunoSEQ multiplex PCR, and TCRdb kept only the in-frame ones, dropping some. Clone size and the V and J calls come from that table; the DNA yielded D and trimming. The repertoire holds approximately 260,000 clones, with around 84% as singletons.

This chain joins TRBV28 and TRBJ1-5, with 7 bases matching TRBD1. This clonotype originated in a man aged 25 to 45 with acute COVID-19. The sample consisted of PBMCs or T cells enriched from blood (not recorded which). The CDR3 DNA reads as TGTGCCAGCACACCGGGACAGCACAATCAGCCCCAGCATTTT. Its translation: CASTPGQHNQPQHF.